This T cell receptor (beta chain) originates from a study of shared clonotypes between healthy human individuals. Overall study findings and caveats: With a few donors compared, 5% to 5.5% of naive CD4 clonotypes were shared.

Every subset had its genomic DNA shared out evenly among several immunoSEQ plates. In the study's own analysis: ImmunoSEQ yielded junction-only sequences lacking quality scores, so filtering differed. TCRdb's copy holds only in-frame clones and misses some; the assay was immunoSEQ multiplex PCR. That table gives V, J and clone size, and the DNA gave D and trimming. The table has under 2,500,000 clones, 90% to 96% seen once. HIV-negative, healthy adults without recent acute infections or vaccinations were the donors. V was cut by 5 bases and J by 5 bases, with 15 bases left in between. From germline, CDR1 is MNHNS and CDR2 SASEGT. This CDR3 is 14 amino acids long. A note on this clone: Its matching antigen is unknown.

The clonotype was recovered from a man younger than 35 in good health. The genes are TRBV6-1 and TRBJ1-1; weak D call: TRBD1 (5 bases). Sequencing was performed on naive CD4+ T cells sorted from blood. As for subset: CD45RA+ positively selected. The CDR3 region is CASSIRGPGTEAFF. The CDR3 coding sequence is TGTGCCAGCAGTATCCGGGGCCCAGGAACTGAAGCTTTCTTT.